A single sample gave rise to the 5 T cell receptor beta chains below, sequenced in a study of blood T cell repertoires in COVID-19. Clones were sequenced by immunoSEQ multiplex PCR, and TCRdb holds only the in-frame ones, with some missing. The sample lists approximately 190,000 clones; under 90% were seen once. Sequenced input: peripheral blood. These receptors all come from a human donor in a cohort sampled during active COVID-19.

V and J are TRBV7-9 and TRBJ1-4; 9 nucleotides match TRBD1. Trimming at V came to 7 bases and at J to 2 bases, leaving 5 bases not matched to a gene. This CDR3 has 15 amino acids. Germline V gene lookup returns CDR1 SEHNR and CDR2 FQNEAQ (reference sequence). This CDR3 reads CASITTGGTNEKLFF. DNA for the CDR3: TGTGCCAGCATAACCACAGGGGGCACTAATGAAAAACTGTTTTTT.

J is TRBJ2-5 and V is TRBV7-6, with 7 bases lining up with TRBD2. V lost 3 bases and J lost 1; bases outside the gene matches: 2. Germline V gene lookup returns CDR1 SGHVS and CDR2 FNYEAQ. The CDR3 is 14 residues long. CDR3 sequence: CASSLGGSQETQYF. The CDR3 DNA sequence: TGTGCCAGCAGCTTGGGGGGGTCCCAAGAGACCCAGTACTTC. Drawing the rest from reference TRBV7-6 and TRBJ2-5, the complete variable domain is GAGVSQSPRYKVTKRGQDVALRCDPISGHVSLYWYRQALGQGPEFLTYFNYEAQQDKSGLPNDRFSAERPEGSISTLTIQRTEQRDSAMYRCASSLGGSQETQYFGPGTRLLVL.

This chain uses TRBV15 with TRBJ2-4, with 7 bases identical to TRBD2. Looked up from germline, CDR1 is LNHNV and CDR2 is YYDKDF (reference sequence). With V trimmed by 0 bases and J by 0 bases, 11 bases remained unmatched. The CDR3 covers 19 residues. CDR3 sequence reads: CATSRDLAGAQLAKNIQYF. Written as DNA, the CDR3 is TGTGCCACCAGCAGAGATCTCGCGGGAGCGCAACTAGCCAAAAACATTCAGTACTTC.

The chain couples TRBV6-5 to TRBJ1-3; D call uncertain. This CDR3 has 15 residues. Trimming shortened V by 4 bases and J by 0 bases, and 10 bases separated the two germline ends. The germline V gene has CDR1 MNHEY and CDR2 SVGAGI. CDR3 DNA sequence: TGTGCCAGCAGTTCCGGTTTCGCCTCTGGAAACACCATATATTTT. As protein: CASSSGFASGNTIYF.

This chain uses TRBV10-3 with TRBJ2-3, with TRBD2 as a possible D gene (5 bases). This CDR3 spans 13 amino acids. Germline loops: CDR1 ENHRY, CDR2 SYGVKD. Deletions cut 7 bases from V and 2 bases from J, with 10 bases between. The CDR3 DNA follows: TGTGCCATCACGACTACGTCCACAGATACGCAGTATTTT. This sequence encodes CAITTTSTDTQYF.